One sample yielded the 13 T cell receptor beta chains listed below, sequenced in a study of CD8+ T cells in alopecia areata. The authors extracted RNA and reverse transcribed it into cDNA as the sequencing template. Produced via immunoSEQ multiplex PCR; TCRdb's table is partial and in-frame only. The sample has 160,000 or so clones; roughly 70% are singletons. Sequencing was performed on CD8+ T cells sorted from blood, taken at week 0. These receptors all come from a human donor with alopecia areata.

V and J are TRBV27 and TRBJ2-2; unclear D gene. V was pared by 9 bases and J by 2 bases, with 16 bases between. The CDR3 is 15 residues long. Looked up from germline, CDR1 is MNHEY and CDR2 is SMNVEV (reference sequence). The CDR3 DNA reads as TGTGCCAGTGGTCCGGGTGACCTCAACACCGGGGAGCTGTTTTTT. It codes for CASGPGDLNTGELFF.

V gene TRBV25-1 combines with J gene TRBJ2-7; no firm D call. The germline CDR1 and CDR2 sequences are MGHDK and SYGVNS. The CDR3 spans 12 residues. The V gene lost 7 bases and the J gene lost 0 bases, with 7 bases spanning the gap. The CDR3 DNA is TGTGCCAGCACAGCCACCTCCTACGAGCAGTACTTC. Its protein is CASTATSYEQYF.

The J gene is TRBJ1-1, the V gene TRBV7-9; D remains ambiguous. CDR1 and CDR2 (germline): SEHNR, FQNEAQ (reference sequence). V lost 5 bases, J lost 10 bases, and 17 bases lay in between. There are 13 residues in the CDR3. This chain's CDR3 is CASSPTPSKGAFF. For the CDR3, the DNA is TGTGCCAGCAGCCCCACCCCGTCGAAAGGAGCTTTCTTT.

The sample holds a few counts of this clone. The genes are TRBV15 and TRBJ2-1; D is possibly TRBD2 (7 bases). The CDR3 contains 14 residues. Trimming left V 9 bases short and J 2 bases short, with 14 bases between. CDR1 is LNHNV, CDR2 YYDKDF, per germline (reference sequence). The CDR3 loop is CATYDGGPYNEQFF. The CDR3 DNA reads TGTGCCACTTACGACGGGGGGCCCTACAATGAGCAGTTCTTC. Variable domain in full (rest from reference TRBV15 and TRBJ2-1): DAMVIQNPRYQVTQFGKPVTLSCSQTLNHNVMYWYQQKSSQAPKLLFHYYDKDFNNEADTPDNFQSRRPNTSFCFLDIRSPGLGDTAMYLCATYDGGPYNEQFFGPGTRLTVL.

This clone has a handful of counts. The chain uses TRBV7-9 and TRBJ2-1; a weak D match, TRBD2 (6 bases). The V gene's germline CDR1 is SEHNR and CDR2 FQNEAQ (reference sequence). This CDR3 has 16 amino acids. V dropped 5 bases and J dropped 2 bases, with 16 bases sitting between them. CDR3 residues: CASSNRGAGPYNEQFF. In nucleotides, the CDR3 is TGTGCCAGCAGCAACCGTGGGGCGGGGCCCTACAATGAGCAGTTCTTC.

This chain connects TRBV5-6 to TRBJ2-1; D possibly matches TRBD1 or TRBD2 (5 bases each). The germline V gene has CDR1 SGHDT and CDR2 YYEEEE. Trimming took off 9 bases at V and 9 bases at J, with 13 bases between the two ends. The CDR3 is made up of 11 amino acids. In nucleotides, the CDR3 is TGTGCCACCAATCGGGACGCTGAGCAGTTCTTC. Protein product: CATNRDAEQFF.

A few counts support this clone. V usage is TRBV29-1 and J usage is TRBJ1-2, with TRBD1 identical over 7 bases. Germline V gene lookup returns CDR1 SQVTM and CDR2 ANQGSEA. The CDR3 extends over 11 amino acids. The junction had 1 base not matched to a gene; V was cut back by 8 bases and J by 1 base. The CDR3 DNA is TGCAGCACAGGGGATAACTATGGCTACACCTTC. Encoded protein: CSTGDNYGYTF.

The V and J genes are TRBV30 and TRBJ1-1, with 11 positions matching TRBD1. The V gene end was trimmed by 3 bases and the J gene end by 8 bases; junction bases not matched to a gene: 5. CDR1 is GTSNPN and CDR2 is SVGIG in the germline V gene (reference sequence). The CDR3 has 13 amino acids. The CDR3 coding sequence is TGTGCCTGGAGGGACAGGGGGCGGAGGGAAGCTTTCTTT. Translating it yields CAWRDRGRREAFF.

The chain combines TRBV2 with TRBJ1-5; D unresolved. The germline V and J ends were trimmed by 4 bases and 4 bases, with 5 bases remaining between them. The V gene's germline CDR1 is SNHLY and CDR2 FYNNEI. The CDR3 has 12 amino acids. The CDR3 nucleotides read TGTGCCAGCAGTGTAGAAAATCAGCCCCAGCATTTT. As protein: CASSVENQPQHF.

The chain uses TRBV7-8 and TRBJ1-2; TRBD1 aligns across 9 bases. The germline V gene has CDR1 SGHVS and CDR2 FQNEAQ. The CDR3 is made up of 14 amino acids. Trimming took 3 bases from V and 3 from J; bases not matched to a gene: 2. CDR3: CASSFGQGHYGYTF. As DNA, the CDR3 is TGTGCCAGCAGCTTCGGACAGGGGCACTATGGCTACACCTTC.

This clone was detected only a few times. V is TRBV30 and J is TRBJ2-3, with TRBD2 identical over 11 bases. CDR1 and CDR2 from the germline V gene are GTSNPN and SVGIG (reference sequence). CDR3 size: 14 residues. The J segment lost 6 bases and the V segment lost 2 bases, leaving 4 bases of the junction unmatched. The CDR3 region is CAWSTSGGSDTQYF. CDR3 in DNA: TGTGCCTGGAGTACTAGCGGGGGTTCGGATACGCAGTATTTT.

The rearrangement joins TRBV19 to TRBJ2-7; D unclear. V was clipped by 1 base and J by 3 bases, with 10 bases between them. The CDR3 is made up of 14 amino acids. The germline gives CDR1 LNHDA, CDR2 SQIVND (reference sequence). The CDR3 nucleotides are TGTGCCAGTAGTATAGCTGCCAGAAACTACGAGCAGTACTTC. This translates into CASSIAARNYEQYF.

This clone was seen a few times. The chain combines TRBV19 with TRBJ1-5; D is ambiguous. Deletions cut 5 bases from V and 4 bases from J, with 12 bases between. Germline V gene sequence: CDR1 LNHDA, CDR2 SQIVND (reference sequence). This CDR3 has 14 amino acids. The CDR3 DNA reads TGTGCCAGTAGTTGGCAGGCGCGAAATCAGCCCCAGCATTTT. Residues: CASSWQARNQPQHF.